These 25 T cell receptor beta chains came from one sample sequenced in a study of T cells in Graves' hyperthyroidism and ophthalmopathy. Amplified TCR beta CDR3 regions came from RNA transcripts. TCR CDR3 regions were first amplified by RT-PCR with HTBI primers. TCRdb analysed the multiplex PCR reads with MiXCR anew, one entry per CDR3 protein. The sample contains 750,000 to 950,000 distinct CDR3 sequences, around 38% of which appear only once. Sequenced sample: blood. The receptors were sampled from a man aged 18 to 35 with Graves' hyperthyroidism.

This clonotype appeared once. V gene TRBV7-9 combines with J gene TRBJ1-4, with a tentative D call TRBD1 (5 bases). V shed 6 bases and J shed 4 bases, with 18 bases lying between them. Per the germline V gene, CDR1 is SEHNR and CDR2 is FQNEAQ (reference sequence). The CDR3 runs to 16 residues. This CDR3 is CASSSDIEGLNEKLFF. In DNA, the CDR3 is TGTGCCAGCAGTTCGGATATAGAGGGGCTTAATGAAAAACTGTTTTTT.

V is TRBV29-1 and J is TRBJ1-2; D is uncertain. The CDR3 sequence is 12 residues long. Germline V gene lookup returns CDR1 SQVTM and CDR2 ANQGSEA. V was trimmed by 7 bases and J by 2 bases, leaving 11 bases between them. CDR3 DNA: TGCAGCGCATTAACAGAAAACTATGGCTACACCTTC. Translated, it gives CSALTENYGYTF.

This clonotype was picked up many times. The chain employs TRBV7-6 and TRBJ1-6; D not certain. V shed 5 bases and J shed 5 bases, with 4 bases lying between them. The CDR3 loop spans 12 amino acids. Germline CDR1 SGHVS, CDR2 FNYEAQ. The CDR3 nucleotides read TGTGCCAGCAGCCGGGATAATTCACCCCTCCACTTT. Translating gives CASSRDNSPLHF.

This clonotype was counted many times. Written as DNA, the CDR3 is TGTGCCACCAGCAGAGAGCTAGCTAACTATGGCTACACCTTC. It translates to CATSRELANYGYTF. The V and J genes are TRBV15 and TRBJ1-2; no definite D call. The length of the CDR3 is 14 residues. V shed 0 bases and J shed 0 bases, with 5 bases lying between them. The V gene's germline CDR1 is LNHNV and CDR2 YYDKDF (reference sequence).

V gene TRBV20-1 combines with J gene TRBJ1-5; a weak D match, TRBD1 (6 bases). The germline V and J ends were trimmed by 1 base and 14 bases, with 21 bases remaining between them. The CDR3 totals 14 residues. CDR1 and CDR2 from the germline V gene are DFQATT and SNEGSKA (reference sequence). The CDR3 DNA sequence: TGCAGTGCTAGAGGGACAGCCCTTAATCAGCACGAGCATTTT. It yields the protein CSARGTALNQHEHF.

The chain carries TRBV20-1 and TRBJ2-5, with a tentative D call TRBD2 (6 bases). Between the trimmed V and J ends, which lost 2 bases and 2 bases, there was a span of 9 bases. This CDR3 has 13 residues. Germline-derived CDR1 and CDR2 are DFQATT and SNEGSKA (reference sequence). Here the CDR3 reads CSARPSVQETQYF. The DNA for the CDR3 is TGCAGTGCTAGACCTAGCGTTCAAGAGACCCAGTACTTC.

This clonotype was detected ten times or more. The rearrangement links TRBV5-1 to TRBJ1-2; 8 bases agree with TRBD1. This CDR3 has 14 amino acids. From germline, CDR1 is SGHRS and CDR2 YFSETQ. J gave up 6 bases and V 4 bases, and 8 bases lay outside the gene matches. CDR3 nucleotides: TGCGCCAGCAGCATCGCTACAGGGGGAGATGGCTACACCTTC. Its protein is CASSIATGGDGYTF.

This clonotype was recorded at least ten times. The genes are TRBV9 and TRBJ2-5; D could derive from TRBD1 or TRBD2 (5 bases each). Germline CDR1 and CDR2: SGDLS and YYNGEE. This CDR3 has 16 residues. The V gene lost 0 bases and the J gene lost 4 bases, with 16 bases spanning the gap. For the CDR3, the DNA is TGTGCCAGCAGCGTAGTAGGGGACGGACGGGCAGAGACCCAGTACTTC. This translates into CASSVVGDGRAETQYF.

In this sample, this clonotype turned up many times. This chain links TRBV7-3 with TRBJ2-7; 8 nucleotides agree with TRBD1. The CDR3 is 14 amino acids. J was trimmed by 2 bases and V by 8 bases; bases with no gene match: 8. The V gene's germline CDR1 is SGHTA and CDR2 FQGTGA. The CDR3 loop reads CASCSTGDTYEQYF. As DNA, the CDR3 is TGTGCCAGCTGCTCGACAGGGGATACCTACGAGCAGTACTTC.

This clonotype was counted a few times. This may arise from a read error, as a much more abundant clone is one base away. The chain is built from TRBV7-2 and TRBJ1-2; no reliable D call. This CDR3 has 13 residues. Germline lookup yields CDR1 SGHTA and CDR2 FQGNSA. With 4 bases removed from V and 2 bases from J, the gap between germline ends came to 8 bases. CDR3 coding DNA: TGTGCCAGCAGCTCGGAAGGGAACTATGGCTACACCTTC. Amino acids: CASSSEGNYGYTF.

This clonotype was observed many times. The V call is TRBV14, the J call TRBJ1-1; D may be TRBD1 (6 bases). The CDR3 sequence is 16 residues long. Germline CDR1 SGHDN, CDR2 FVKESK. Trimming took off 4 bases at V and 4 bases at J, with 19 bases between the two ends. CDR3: CASSPLGFEGGTEAFF. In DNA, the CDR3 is TGTGCCAGCAGCCCCCTTGGGTTTGAGGGGGGCACTGAAGCTTTCTTT.

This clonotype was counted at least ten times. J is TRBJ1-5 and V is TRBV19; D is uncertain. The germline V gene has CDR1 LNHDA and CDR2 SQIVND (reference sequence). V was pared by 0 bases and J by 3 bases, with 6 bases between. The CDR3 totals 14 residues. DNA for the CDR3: TGTGCCAGTAGTATAGATCACATCAATCAGCCCCAGCATTTT. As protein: CASSIDHINQPQHF.

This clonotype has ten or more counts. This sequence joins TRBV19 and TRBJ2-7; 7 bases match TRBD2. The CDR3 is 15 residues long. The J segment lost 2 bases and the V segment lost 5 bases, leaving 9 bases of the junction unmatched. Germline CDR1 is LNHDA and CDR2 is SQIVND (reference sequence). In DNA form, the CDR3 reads TGTGCCAGTAGTGTCTCCCCGGGACTACCCTACGAGCAGTACTTC. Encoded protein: CASSVSPGLPYEQYF.

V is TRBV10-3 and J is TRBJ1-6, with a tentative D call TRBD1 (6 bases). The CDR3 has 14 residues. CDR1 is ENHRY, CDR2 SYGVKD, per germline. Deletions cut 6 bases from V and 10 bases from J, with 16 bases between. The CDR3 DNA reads TGTGCCATCAGGGCGAGGGGGTTGGACTCACCCCTCCACTTT. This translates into CAIRARGLDSPLHF.

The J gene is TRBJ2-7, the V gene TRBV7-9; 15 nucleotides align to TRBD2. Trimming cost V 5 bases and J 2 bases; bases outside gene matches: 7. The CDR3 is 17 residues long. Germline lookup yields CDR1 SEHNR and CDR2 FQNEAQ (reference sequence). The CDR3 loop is CASSQGLAGGSTYEQYF. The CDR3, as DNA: TGTGCCAGCAGCCAGGGACTAGCGGGAGGCTCCACCTACGAGCAGTACTTC.

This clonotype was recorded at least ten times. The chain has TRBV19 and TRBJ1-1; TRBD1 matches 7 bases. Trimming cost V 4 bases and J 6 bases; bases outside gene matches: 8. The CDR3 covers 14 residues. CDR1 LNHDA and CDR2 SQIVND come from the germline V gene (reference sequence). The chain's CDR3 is CASSTFGTVPEAFF. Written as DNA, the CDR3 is TGTGCCAGTAGTACGTTCGGGACAGTCCCTGAAGCTTTCTTT. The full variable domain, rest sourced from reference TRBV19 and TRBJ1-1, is DGGITQSPKYLFRKEGQNVTLSCEQNLNHDAMYWYRQDPGQGLRLIYYSQIVNDFQKGDIAEGYSVSREKKESFPLTVTSAQKNPTAFYLCASSTFGTVPEAFFGQGTRLTVV.

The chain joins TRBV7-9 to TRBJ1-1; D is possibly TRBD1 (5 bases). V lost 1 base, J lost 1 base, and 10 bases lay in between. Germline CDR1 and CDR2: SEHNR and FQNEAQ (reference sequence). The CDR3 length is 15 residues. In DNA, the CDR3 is TGTGCCAGCAGCTTAGGCGGAGGGGCGAACACTGAAGCTTTCTTT. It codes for CASSLGGGANTEAFF.

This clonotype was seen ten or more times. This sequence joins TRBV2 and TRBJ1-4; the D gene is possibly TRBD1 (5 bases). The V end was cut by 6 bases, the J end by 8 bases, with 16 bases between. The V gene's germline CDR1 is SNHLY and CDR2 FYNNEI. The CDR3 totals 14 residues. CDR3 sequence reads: CASRRQGSVEKLFF. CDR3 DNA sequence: TGTGCCAGCAGGCGCCAGGGCTCGGTGGAAAAACTGTTTTTT.

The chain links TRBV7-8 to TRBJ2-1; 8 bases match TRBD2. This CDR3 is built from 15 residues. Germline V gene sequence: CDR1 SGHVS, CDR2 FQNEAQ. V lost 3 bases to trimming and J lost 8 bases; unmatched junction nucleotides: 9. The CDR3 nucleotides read TGTGCCAGCAGCTTCACCGGGACTAGGGGGGATGAGCAGTTCTTC. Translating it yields CASSFTGTRGDEQFF.

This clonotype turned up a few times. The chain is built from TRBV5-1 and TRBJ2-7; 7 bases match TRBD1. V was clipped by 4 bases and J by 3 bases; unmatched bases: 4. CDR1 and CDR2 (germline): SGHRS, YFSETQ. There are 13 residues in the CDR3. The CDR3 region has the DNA TGCGCCAGCAGCGTCGGGACAGACTACGAGCAGTACTTC. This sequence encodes CASSVGTDYEQYF.

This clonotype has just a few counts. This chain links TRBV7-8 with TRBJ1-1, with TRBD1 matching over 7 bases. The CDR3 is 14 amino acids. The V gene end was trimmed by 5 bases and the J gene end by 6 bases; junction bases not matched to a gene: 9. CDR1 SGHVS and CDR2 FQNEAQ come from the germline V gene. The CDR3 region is CASSLRGPRAEAFF. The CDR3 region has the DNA TGTGCCAGCAGCCTAAGGGGGCCAAGGGCTGAAGCTTTCTTT.

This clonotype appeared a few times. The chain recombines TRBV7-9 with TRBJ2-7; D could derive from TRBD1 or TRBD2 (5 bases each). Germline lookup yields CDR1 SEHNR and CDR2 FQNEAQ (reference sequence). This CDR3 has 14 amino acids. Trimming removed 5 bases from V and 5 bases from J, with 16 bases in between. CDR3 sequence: CASSPRGVPNEQYF. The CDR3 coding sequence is TGTGCCAGCAGCCCGCGAGGGGTCCCCAACGAGCAGTACTTC.

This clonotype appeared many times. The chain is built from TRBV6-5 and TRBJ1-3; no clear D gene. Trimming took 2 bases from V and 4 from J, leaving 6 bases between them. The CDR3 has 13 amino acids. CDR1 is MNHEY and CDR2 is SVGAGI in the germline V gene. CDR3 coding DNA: TGTGCCAGCAGTTACGATGGAGGAAACACCATATATTTT. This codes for CASSYDGGNTIYF.

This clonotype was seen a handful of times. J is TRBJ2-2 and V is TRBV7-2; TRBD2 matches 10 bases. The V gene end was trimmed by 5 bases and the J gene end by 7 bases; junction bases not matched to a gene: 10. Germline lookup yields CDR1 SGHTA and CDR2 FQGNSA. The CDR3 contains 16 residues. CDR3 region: CASSPAGGDLGGELFF. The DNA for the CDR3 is TGTGCCAGCAGCCCAGCGGGGGGGGATCTCGGCGGGGAGCTGTTTTTT.

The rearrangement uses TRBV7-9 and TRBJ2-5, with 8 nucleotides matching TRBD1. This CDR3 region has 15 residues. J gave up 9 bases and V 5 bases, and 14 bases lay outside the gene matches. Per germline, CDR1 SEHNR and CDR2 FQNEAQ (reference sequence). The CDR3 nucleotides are TGTGCCAGCAGCCCCGGGGACAGGCGAAGGGGTGCCCAGTACTTC. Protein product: CASSPGDRRRGAQYF.